This T cell receptor (beta chain) was sequenced in a study of glioma-infiltrating T cells. Study-level findings and limits: CDR3 overlap between tissue and blood was very small.

In this sample, this clonotype turned up many times. The antigen is unknown. Germline V gene data show CDR1 as MNHEY and CDR2 as SMNVEV (reference sequence). V was clipped by 6 bases and J by 3 bases, with 12 bases between them. The CDR3 runs 14 residues. Using RNA template, CDR3s of TCR alpha and beta were amplified with iRepertoire arm-PCR. For one-step reverse transcription and amplification, about 90-450 ng of tissue mRNA or PBMC total RNA was used. From the multiplex PCR reads, TCRdb called clonotypes with MiXCR, one entry per CDR3 protein. The sample lists about 400,000 distinct CDR3 sequences, about two fifths occurring once.

Sequencing input: glioma tissue, nonneoplastic brain tissue, or PBMCs (not recorded which). This sequence was found in a human donor with low-grade glioma or glioblastoma, undergoing nonglioma brain surgery, or in good health (not recorded which). The chain combines TRBV27 with TRBJ1-5, with a tentative D call TRBD1 (5 bases). CDR3 loop: CASSPTDFNQPQHF. CDR3 nucleotides: TGTGCCAGCAGCCCGACAGATTTCAATCAGCCCCAGCATTTT.